This TCR beta chain came from a study of blood T cell repertoires in COVID-19. Overall study: The cDNA or gDNA used as material had been derived from T cells, B-cell-depleted T cells, or PBMCs.

This clone appeared once. Germline assignment: CDR1 DFQATT and CDR2 SNEGSKA (reference sequence). The ends were cut back, 6 bases at V and 8 bases at J, with 12 bases in the middle. The CDR3 covers 11 residues. Per the authors' pipeline: Estimates of nucleated cell counts were drawn from the amplification of reference gene primers. Generated by immunoSEQ multiplex PCR, the TCRdb table keeps only in-frame clones and is missing some. That table supplies the V and J calls and clone size; D and trimming were determined from the DNA. The table includes tens of thousands of clones, around 88% detected once.

This receptor was obtained from a man aged 50 to 59 with active COVID-19. The sample was peripheral blood. The chain combines TRBV20-1 with TRBJ2-3; D unresolved. The CDR3 DNA sequence: TGCAGTGCCAGTCCGCAAGCTACGCAGTATTTT. Its protein product is CSASPQATQYF.